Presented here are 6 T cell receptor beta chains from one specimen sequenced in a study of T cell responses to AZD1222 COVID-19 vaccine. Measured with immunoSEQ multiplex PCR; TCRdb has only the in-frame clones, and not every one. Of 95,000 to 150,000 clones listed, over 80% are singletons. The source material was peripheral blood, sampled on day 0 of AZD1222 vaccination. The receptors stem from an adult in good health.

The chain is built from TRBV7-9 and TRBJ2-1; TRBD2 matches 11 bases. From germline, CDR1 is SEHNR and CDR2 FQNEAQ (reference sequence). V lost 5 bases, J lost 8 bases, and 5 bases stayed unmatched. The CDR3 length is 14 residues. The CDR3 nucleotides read TGTGCCAGCAGCCACACTAGCGGGGGCTATGAGCAGTTCTTC. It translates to CASSHTSGGYEQFF.

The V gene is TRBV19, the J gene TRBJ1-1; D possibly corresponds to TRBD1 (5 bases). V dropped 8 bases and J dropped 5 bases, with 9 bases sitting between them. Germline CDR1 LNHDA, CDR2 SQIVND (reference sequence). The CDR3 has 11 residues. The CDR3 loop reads CASRQRTEAFF. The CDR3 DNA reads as TGTGCCAGTCGACAGAGGACTGAAGCTTTCTTT.

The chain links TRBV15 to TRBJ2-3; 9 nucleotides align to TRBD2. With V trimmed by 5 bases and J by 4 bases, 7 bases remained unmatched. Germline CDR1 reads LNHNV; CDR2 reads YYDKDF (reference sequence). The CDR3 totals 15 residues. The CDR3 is CATSLGRGGPDTQYF. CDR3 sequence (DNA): TGTGCCACCAGCCTCGGGCGGGGGGGTCCAGATACGCAGTATTTT.

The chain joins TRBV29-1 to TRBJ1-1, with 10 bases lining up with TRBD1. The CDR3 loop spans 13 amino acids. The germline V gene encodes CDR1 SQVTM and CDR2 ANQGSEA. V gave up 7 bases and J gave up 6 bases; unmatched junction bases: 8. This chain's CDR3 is CSARTGGEPEAFF. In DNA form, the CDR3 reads TGCAGCGCCCGGACAGGGGGGGAGCCTGAAGCTTTCTTT. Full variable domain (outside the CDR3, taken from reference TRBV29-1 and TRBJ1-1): SAVISQKPSRDICQRGTSLTIQCQVDSQVTMMFWYRQQPGQSLTLIATANQGSEATYESGFVIDKFPISRPNLTFSTLTVSNMSPEDSSIYLCSARTGGEPEAFFGQGTRLTVV.

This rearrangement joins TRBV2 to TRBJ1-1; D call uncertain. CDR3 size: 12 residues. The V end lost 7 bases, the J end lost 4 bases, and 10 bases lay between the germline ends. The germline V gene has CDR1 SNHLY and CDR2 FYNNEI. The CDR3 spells CASNYRSTEAFF. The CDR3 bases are TGTGCCAGCAATTATCGAAGCACTGAAGCTTTCTTT.

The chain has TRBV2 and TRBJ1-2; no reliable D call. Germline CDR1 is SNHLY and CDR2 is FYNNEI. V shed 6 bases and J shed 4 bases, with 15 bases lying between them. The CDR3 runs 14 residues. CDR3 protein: CASSGDLGAYGYTF. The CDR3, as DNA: TGTGCCAGCAGCGGCGACCTCGGCGCCTATGGCTACACCTTC. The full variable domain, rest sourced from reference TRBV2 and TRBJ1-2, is EPEVTQTPSHQVTQMGQEVILRCVPISNHLYFYWYRQILGQKVEFLVSFYNNEISEKSEIFDDQFSVERPDGSNFTLKIRSTKLEDSAMYFCASSGDLGAYGYTFGSGTRLTVV.